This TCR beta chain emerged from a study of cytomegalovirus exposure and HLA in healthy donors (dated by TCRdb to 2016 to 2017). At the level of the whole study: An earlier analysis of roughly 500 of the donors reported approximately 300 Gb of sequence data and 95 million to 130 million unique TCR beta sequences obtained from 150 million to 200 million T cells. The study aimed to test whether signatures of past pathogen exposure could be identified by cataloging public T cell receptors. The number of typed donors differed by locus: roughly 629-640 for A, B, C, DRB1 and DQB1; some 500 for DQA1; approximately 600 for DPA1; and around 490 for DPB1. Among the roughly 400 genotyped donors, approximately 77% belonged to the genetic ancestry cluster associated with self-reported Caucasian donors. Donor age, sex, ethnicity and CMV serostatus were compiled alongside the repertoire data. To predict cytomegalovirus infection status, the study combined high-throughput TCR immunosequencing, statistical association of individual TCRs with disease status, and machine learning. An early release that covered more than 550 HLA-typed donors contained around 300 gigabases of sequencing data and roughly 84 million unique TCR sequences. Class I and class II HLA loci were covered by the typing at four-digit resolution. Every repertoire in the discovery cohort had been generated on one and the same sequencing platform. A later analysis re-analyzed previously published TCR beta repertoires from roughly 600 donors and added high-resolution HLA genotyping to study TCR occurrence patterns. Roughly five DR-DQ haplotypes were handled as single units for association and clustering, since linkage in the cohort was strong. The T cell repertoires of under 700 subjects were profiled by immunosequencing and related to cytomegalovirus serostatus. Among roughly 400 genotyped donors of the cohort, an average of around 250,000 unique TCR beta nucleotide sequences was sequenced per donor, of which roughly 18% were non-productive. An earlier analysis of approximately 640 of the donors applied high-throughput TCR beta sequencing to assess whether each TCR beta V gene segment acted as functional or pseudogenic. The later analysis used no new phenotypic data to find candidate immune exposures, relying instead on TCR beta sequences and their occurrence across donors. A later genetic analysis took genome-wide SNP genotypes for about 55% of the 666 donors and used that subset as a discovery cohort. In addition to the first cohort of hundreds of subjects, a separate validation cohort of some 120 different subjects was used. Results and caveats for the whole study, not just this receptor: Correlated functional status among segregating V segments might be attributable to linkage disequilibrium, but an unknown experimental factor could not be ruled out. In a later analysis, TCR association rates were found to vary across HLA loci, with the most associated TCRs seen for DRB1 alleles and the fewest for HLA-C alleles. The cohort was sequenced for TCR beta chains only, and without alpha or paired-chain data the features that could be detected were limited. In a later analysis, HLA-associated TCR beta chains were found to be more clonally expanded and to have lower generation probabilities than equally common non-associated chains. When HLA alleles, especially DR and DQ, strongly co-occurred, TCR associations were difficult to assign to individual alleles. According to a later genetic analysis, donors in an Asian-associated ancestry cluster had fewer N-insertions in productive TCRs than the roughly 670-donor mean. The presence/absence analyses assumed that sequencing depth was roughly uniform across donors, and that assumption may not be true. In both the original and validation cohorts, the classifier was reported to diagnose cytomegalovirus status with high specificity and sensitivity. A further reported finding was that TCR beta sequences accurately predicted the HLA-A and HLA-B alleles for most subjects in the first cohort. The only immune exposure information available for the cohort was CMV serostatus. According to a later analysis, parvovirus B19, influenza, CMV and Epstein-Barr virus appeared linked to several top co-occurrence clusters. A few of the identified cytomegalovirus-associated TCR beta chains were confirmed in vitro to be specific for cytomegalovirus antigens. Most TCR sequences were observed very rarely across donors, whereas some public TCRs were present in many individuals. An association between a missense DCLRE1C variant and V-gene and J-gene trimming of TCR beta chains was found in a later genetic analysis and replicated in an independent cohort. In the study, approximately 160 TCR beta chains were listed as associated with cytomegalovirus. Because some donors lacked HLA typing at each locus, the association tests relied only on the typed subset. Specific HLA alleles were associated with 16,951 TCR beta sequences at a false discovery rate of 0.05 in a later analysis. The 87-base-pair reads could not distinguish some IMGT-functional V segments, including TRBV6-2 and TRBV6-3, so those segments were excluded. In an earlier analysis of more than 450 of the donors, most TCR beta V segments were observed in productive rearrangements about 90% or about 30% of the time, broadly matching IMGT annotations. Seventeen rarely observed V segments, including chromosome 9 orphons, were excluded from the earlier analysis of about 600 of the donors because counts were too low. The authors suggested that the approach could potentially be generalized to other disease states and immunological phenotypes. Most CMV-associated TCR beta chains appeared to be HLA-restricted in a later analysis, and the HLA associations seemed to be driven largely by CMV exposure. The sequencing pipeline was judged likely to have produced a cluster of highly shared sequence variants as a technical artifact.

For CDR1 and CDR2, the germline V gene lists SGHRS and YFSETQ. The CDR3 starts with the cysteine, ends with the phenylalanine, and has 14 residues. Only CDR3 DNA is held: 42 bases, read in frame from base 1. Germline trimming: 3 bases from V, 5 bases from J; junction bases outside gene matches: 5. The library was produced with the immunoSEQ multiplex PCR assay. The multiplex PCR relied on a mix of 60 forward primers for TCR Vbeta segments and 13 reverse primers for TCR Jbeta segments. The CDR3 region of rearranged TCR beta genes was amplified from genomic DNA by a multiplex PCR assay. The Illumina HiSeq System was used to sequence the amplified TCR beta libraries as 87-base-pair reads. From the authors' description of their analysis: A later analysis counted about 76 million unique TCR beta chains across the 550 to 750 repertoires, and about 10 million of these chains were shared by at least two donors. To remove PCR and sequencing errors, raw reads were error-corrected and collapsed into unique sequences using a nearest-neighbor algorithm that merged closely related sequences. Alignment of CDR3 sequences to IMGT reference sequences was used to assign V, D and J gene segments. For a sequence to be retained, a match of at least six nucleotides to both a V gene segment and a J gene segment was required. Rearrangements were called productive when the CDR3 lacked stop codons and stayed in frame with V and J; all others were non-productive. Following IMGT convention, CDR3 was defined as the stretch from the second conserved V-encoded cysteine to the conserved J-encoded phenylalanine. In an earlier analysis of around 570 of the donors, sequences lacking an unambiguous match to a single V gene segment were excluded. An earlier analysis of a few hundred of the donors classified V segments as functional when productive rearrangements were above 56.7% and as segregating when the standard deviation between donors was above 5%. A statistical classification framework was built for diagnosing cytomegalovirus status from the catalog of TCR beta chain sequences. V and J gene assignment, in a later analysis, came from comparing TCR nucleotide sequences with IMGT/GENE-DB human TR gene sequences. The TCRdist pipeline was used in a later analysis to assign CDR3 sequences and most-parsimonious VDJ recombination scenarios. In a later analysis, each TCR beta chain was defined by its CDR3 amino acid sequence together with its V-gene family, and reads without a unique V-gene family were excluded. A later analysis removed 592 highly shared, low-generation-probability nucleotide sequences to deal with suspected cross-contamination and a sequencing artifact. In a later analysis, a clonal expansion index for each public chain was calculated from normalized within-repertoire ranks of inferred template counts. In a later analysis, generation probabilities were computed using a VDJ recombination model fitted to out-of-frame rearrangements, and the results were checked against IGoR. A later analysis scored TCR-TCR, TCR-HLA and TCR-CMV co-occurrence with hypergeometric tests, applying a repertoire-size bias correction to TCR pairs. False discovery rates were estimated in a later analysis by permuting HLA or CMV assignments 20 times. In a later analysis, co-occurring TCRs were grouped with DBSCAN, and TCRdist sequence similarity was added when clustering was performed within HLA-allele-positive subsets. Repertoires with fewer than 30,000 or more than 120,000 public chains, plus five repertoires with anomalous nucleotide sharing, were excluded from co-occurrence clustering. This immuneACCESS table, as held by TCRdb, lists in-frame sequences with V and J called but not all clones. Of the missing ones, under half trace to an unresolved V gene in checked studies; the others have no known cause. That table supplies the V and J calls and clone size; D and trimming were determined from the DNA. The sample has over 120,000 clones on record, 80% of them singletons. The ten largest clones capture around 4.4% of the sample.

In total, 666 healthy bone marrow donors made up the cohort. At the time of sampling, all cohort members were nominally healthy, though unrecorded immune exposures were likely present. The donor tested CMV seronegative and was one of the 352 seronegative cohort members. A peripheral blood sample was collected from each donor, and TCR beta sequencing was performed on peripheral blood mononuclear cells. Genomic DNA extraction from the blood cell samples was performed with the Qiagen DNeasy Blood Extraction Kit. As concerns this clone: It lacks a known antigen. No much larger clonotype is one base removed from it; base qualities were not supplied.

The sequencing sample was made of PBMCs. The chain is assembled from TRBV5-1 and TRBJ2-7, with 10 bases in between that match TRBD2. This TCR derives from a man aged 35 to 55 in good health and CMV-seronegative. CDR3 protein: CASSWGLATDEQYF. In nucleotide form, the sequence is TGCGCCAGCAGCTGGGGACTAGCGACCGACGAGCAGTACTTC.